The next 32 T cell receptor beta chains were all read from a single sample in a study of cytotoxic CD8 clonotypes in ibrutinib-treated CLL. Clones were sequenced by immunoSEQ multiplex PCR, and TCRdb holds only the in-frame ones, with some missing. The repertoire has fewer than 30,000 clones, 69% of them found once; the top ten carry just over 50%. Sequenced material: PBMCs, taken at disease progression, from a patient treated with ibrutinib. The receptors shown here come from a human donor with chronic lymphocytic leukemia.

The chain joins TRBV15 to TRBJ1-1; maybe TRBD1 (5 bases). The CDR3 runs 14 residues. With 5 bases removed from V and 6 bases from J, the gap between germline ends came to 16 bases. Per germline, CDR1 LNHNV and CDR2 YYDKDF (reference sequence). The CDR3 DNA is TGTGCCACCAGCTCTAGACAGCAGCAGGCTGAAGCTTTCTTT. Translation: CATSSRQQQAEAFF.

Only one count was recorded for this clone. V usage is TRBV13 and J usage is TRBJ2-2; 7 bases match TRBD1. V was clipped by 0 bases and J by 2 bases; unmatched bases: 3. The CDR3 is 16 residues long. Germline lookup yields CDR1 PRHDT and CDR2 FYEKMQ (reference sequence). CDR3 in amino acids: CASSLGGTVNTGELFF. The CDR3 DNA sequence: TGTGCCAGCAGCTTAGGCGGGACAGTTAACACCGGGGAGCTGTTTTTT.

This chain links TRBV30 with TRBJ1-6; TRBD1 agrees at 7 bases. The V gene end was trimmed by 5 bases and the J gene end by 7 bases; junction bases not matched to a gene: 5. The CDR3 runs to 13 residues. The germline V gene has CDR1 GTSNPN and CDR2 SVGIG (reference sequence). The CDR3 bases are TGTGCCTGGGATACAGGGGTGAATTCACCCCTCCACTTT. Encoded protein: CAWDTGVNSPLHF.

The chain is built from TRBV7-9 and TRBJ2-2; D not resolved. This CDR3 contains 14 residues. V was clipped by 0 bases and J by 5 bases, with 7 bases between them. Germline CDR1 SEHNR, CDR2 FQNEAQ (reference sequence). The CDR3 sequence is CASSLAWETGELFF. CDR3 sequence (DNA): TGTGCCAGCAGCTTAGCGTGGGAAACCGGGGAGCTGTTTTTT.

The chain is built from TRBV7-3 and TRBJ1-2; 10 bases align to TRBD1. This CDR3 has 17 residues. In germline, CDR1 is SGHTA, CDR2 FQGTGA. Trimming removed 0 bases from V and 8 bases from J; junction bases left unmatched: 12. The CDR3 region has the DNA TGTGCCAGCAGCTTAACGCCCGGGACAGGGGCCGTGGAGGGCTACACCTTC. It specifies CASSLTPGTGAVEGYTF.

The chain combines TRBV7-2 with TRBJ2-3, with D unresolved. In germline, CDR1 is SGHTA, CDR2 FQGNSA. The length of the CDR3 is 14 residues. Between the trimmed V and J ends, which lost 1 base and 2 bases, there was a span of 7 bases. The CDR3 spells CASSLGLITDTQYF. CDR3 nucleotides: TGTGCCAGCAGCTTAGGGCTTATCACAGATACGCAGTATTTT.

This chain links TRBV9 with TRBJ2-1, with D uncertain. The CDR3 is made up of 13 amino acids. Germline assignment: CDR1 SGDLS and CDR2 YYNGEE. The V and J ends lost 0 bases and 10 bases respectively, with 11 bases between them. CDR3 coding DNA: TGTGCCAGCAGCGTAGGACGGGTTGGCGAGCAGTTCTTC. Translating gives CASSVGRVGEQFF.

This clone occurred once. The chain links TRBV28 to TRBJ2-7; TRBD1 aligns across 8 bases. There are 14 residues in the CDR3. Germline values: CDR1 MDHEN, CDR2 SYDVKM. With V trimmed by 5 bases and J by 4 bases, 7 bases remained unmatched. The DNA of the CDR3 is TGTGCCAGCAGTAAGGACAGGGAGCTTTACGAGCAGTACTTC. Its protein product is CASSKDRELYEQYF.

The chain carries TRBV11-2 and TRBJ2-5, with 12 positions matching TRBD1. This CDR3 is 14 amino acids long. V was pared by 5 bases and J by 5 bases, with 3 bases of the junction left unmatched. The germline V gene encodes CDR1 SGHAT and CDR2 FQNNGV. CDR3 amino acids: CASSTGTGGETQYF. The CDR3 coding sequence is TGTGCCAGCAGCACCGGGACAGGGGGCGAGACCCAGTACTTC.

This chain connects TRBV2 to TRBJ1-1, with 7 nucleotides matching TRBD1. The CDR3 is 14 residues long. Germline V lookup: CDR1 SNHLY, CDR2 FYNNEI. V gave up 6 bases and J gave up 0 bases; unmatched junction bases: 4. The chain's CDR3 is CASSRDRVNTEAFF. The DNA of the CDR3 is TGTGCCAGCAGCCGGGACAGAGTGAACACTGAAGCTTTCTTT.

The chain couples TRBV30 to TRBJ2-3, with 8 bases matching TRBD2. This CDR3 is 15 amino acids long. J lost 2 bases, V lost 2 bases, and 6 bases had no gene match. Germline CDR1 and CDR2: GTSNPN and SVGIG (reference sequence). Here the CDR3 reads CAWSRTSRVTDTQYF. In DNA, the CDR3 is TGTGCCTGGAGTCGGACTAGCAGAGTCACAGATACGCAGTATTTT.

CDR3 DNA sequence: TGCGCCAGCAGCCTCGCGGGACAGGGAGCCGAGCAGTACTTC. Amino acid sequence: CASSLAGQGAEQYF. The chain is built from TRBV4-1 and TRBJ2-7, with 9 nucleotides matching TRBD1. The ends lost 4 bases at V and 6 bases at J; junction bases unmatched: 7. The CDR3 has 14 residues. The germline V gene has CDR1 MGHRA and CDR2 YSYEKL.

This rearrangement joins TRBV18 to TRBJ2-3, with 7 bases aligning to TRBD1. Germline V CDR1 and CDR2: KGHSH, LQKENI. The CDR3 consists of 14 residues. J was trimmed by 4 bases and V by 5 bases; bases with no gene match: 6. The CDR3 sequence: CASSRGQYADTQYF. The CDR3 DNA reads TGTGCCAGCTCAAGGGGACAGTACGCAGATACGCAGTATTTT.

CDR3 in amino acids: CASSPYPDRYYGYTF. The CDR3 DNA is TGTGCCAGCAGCCCATACCCGGACAGATACTATGGCTACACCTTC. This chain links TRBV11-2 with TRBJ1-2; D might be TRBD1 (6 bases). This CDR3 contains 15 residues. V was clipped by 5 bases and J by 3 bases, with 16 bases between them. The germline V gene encodes CDR1 SGHAT and CDR2 FQNNGV.

CDR3: CASTRGTGRYEQYF. In DNA form, the CDR3 reads TGCGCCAGCACCCGGGGGACAGGGCGCTACGAGCAGTACTTC. The chain recombines TRBV23-1 with TRBJ2-7, with 9 nucleotides matching TRBD1. TRBV23-1 is annotated as an ORF whose role is uncertain. This CDR3 contains 14 residues. With V trimmed by 7 bases and J by 3 bases, 7 bases remained unmatched.

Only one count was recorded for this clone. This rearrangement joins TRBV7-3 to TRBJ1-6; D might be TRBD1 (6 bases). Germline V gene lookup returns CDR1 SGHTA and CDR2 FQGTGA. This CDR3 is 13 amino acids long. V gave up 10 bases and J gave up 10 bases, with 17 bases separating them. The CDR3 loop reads CATSQGGFSPLHF. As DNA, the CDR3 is TGTGCCACTTCACAGGGAGGATTCTCACCCCTCCACTTT.

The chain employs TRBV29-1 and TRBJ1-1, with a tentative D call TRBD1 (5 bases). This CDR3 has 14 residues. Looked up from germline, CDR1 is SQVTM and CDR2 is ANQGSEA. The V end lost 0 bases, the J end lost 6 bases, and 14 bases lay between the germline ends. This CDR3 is CSVEDMGRGSEAFF. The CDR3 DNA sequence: TGCAGCGTTGAAGACATGGGCCGGGGCTCTGAAGCTTTCTTT.

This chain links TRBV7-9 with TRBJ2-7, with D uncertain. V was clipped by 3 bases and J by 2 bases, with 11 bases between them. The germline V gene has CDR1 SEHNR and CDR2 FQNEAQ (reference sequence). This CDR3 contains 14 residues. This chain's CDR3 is CASSLEGPTYEQYF. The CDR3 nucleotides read TGTGCCAGCAGCTTGGAAGGCCCCACCTACGAGCAGTACTTC.

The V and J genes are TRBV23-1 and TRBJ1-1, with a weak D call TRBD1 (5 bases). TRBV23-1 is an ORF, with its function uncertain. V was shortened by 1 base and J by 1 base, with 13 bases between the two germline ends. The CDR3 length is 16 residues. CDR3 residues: CASSQWGLGSNTEAFF. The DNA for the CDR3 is TGCGCCAGCAGTCAATGGGGGTTAGGGTCGAACACTGAAGCTTTCTTT.

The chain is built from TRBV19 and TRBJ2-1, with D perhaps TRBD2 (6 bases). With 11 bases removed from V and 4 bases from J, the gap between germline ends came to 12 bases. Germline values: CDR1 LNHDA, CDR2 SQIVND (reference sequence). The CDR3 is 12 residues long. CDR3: CAVGTRYNEQFF. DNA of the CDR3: TGTGCCGTCGGGACTCGATACAATGAGCAGTTCTTC.

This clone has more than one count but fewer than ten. The CDR3, as DNA: TGCAGCGTCGCAACAGGGGTTGGGAATCAGCCCCAGCATTTT. Amino acids: CSVATGVGNQPQHF. The chain is built from TRBV29-1 and TRBJ1-5, with 7 bases identical to TRBD1. The CDR3 has 14 amino acids. CDR1 SQVTM and CDR2 ANQGSEA come from the germline V gene. The V and J ends lost 6 bases and 4 bases, in that order; junction bases with no gene match: 9. Full variable domain (remainder filled in from reference TRBV29-1 and TRBJ1-5): SAVISQKPSRDICQRGTSLTIQCQVDSQVTMMFWYRQQPGQSLTLIATANQGSEATYESGFVIDKFPISRPNLTFSTLTVSNMSPEDSSIYLCSVATGVGNQPQHFGDGTRLSIL.

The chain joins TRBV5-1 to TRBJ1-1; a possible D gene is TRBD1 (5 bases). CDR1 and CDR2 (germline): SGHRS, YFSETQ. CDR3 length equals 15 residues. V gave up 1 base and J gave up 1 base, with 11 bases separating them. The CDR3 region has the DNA TGCGCCAGCAGCTTGTCAGGCGGACAGAACACTGAAGCTTTCTTT. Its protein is CASSLSGGQNTEAFF. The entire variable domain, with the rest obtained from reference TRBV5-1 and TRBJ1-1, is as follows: KAGVTQTPRYLIKTRGQQVTLSCSPISGHRSVSWYQQTPGQGLQFLFEYFSETQRNKGNFPGRFSGRQFSNSRSEMNVSTLELGDSALYLCASSLSGGQNTEAFFGQGTRLTVV.

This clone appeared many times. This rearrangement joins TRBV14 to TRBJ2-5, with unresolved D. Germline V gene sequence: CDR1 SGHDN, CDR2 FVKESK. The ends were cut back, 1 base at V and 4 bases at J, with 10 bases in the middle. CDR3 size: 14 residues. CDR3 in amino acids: CASSQAGVPETQYF. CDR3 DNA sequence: TGTGCCAGCAGCCAAGCTGGGGTTCCAGAGACCCAGTACTTC.

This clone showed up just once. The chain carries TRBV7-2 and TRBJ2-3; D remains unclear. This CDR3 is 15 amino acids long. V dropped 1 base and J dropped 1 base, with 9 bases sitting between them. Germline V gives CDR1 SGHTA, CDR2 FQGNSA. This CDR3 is CASSLDTGGTDTQYF. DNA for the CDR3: TGTGCCAGCAGCTTAGATACGGGCGGCACAGATACGCAGTATTTT. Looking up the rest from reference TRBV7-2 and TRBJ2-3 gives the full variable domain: GAGVSQSPSNKVTEKGKDVELRCDPISGHTALYWYRQSLGQGLEFLIYFQGNSAPDKSGLPSDRFSAERTGGSVSTLTIQRTQQEDSAVYLCASSLDTGGTDTQYFGPGTRLTVL.

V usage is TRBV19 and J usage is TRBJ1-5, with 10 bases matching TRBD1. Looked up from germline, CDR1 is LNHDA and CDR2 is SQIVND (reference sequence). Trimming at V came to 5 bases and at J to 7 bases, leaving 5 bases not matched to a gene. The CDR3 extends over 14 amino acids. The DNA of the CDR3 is TGTGCCAGTAGTCGGACAGGGGGAGAACAGCCCCAGCATTTT. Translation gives CASSRTGGEQPQHF. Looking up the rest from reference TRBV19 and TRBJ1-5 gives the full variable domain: DGGITQSPKYLFRKEGQNVTLSCEQNLNHDAMYWYRQDPGQGLRLIYYSQIVNDFQKGDIAEGYSVSREKKESFPLTVTSAQKNPTAFYLCASSRTGGEQPQHFGDGTRLSIL.

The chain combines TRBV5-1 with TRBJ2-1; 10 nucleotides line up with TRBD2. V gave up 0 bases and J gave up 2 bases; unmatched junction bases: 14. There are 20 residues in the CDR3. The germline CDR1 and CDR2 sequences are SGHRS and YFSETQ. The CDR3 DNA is TGCGCCAGCAGCTTGGCCCAGTGGGTAGCGGGGGGTCAACCCTACAATGAGCAGTTCTTC. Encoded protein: CASSLAQWVAGGQPYNEQFF.

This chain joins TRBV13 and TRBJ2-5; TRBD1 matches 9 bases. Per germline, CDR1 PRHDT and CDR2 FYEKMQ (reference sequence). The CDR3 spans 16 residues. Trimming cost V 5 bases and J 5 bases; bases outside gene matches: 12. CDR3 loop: CASSATPGQGEETQYF. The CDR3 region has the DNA TGTGCCAGCAGCGCCACCCCGGGACAGGGAGAGGAGACCCAGTACTTC.

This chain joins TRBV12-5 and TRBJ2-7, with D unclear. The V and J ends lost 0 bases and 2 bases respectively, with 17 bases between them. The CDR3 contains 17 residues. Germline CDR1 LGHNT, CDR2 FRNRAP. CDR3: CASGLVFFSDRTYEQYF. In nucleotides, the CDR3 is TGTGCTAGTGGTTTGGTTTTTTTCTCGGACCGAACCTACGAGCAGTACTTC.

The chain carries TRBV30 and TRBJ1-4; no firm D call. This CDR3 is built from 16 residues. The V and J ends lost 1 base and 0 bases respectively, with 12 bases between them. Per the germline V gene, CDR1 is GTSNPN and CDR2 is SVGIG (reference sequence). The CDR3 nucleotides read TGTGCCTGGAGTGGTTCGCTCACTGCAACTAATGAAAAACTGTTTTTT. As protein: CAWSGSLTATNEKLFF.

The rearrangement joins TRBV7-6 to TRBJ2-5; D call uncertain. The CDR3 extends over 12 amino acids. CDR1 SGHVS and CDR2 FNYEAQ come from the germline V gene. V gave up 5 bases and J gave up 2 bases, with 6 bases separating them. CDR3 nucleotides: TGTGCCAGCAGCCATCCTCAAGAGACCCAGTACTTC. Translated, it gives CASSHPQETQYF.

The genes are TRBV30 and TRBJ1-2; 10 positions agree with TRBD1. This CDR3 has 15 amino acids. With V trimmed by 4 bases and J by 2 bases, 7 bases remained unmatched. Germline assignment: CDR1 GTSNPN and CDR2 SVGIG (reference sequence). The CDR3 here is CAWKPWTGGNYGYTF. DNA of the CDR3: TGTGCCTGGAAACCCTGGACAGGGGGGAACTATGGCTACACCTTC.

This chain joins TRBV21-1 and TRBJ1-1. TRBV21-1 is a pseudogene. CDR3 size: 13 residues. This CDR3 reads CASSGTVNTEAFF. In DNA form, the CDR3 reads TGTGCCAGTTCCGGGACGGTGAACACTGAAGCTTTCTTT.